The clone carrying this T cell receptor beta chain has only a few counts. Its antigen is as yet unknown. Trimming stripped 0 bases from V and 2 bases from J, with 12 bases between. Germline CDR1 and CDR2: LGHNA and YSLEER. This CDR3 is built from 16 residues. Reverse transcription of extracted RNA yielded cDNA, which provided the sequencing template. The repertoire was sequenced with immunoSEQ multiplex PCR; TCRdb's copy has only in-frame clones and lacks some. Counted here are about 180,000 clones, 40% to 65% occurring once; the ten biggest clones make up roughly a tenth. The data were taken from a study of CD8+ T cells in alopecia areata. General study results and limits: Tofacitinib yielded significantly lower scalp clonality and fewer expanded CD8+ clones among the top 100.

The treatment is: oral pan-JAK inhibitor, 5-10 mg twice daily. Sorting of PBMCs yielded the CD4+ and CD8+ T cells. V gene TRBV4-3 combines with J gene TRBJ2-3; tentative D call: TRBD1 (6 bases). The clonotype was recovered from a human donor with alopecia areata. The specimen comprised CD8+ T cells sorted from blood, sampled around week 53, from a patient treated with tofacitinib. The CDR3 protein is CASSQDGDIHTDTQYF. The CDR3 DNA reads as TGCGCCAGCAGCCAAGATGGGGACATTCACACAGATACGCAGTATTTT.